These 25 T cell receptor beta chains share one sample of origin, sequenced in a study of cytomegalovirus exposure and HLA in healthy donors. Vbeta (60) and Jbeta (13) primers were used in the PCR. Libraries were prepared by immunoSEQ multiplex PCR; TCRdb keeps only in-frame clonotypes and omits some of them. There are 130,000 to 150,000 clones in the sample; approximately 9% occur only once, and less than 2% lies in the top ten. Sequenced material: PBMCs. These receptor sequences come from a male donor in good health and CMV-seronegative.

V and J are TRBV4-3 and TRBJ2-3, with a possible D match to TRBD1 (5 bases). The length of the CDR3 is 16 residues. Germline loops: CDR1 LGHNA, CDR2 YSLEER. Between the trimmed V and J ends, which lost 0 bases and 3 bases, there was a span of 13 bases. The chain's CDR3 is CASSQDRGRATDTQYF. The CDR3 coding sequence is TGCGCCAGCAGCCAAGATCGCGGCAGGGCGACAGATACGCAGTATTTT.

This clone was picked up a small number of times. The chain carries TRBV4-1 and TRBJ1-5; possible D gene TRBD1, 5 bases. The V gene lost 0 bases and the J gene lost 1 base, with 10 bases spanning the gap. Germline V gene data show CDR1 as MGHRA and CDR2 as YSYEKL. This CDR3 is built from 16 residues. The CDR3 reads CASSQDRGESNQPQHF. The CDR3 DNA sequence: TGCGCCAGCAGCCAAGATCGGGGGGAGAGCAATCAGCCCCAGCATTTT.

This clone was found a few times. V usage is TRBV9 and J usage is TRBJ2-3, with D hard to call. The V end lost 4 bases, the J end lost 6 bases, and 18 bases lay between the germline ends. CDR1 is SGDLS, CDR2 YYNGEE, per germline. The CDR3 extends over 15 amino acids. CDR3 sequence reads: CASSPRRREPDTQYF. DNA for the CDR3: TGTGCCAGCAGCCCTAGGCGGAGAGAACCGGATACGCAGTATTTT. The full variable domain, completed using reference TRBV9 and TRBJ2-3, is DSGVTQTPKHLITATGQRVTLRCSPRSGDLSVYWYQQSLDQGLQFLIQYYNGEERAKGNILERFSAQQFPDLHSELNLSSLELGDSALYFCASSPRRREPDTQYFGPGTRLTVL.

This clone was detected only a few times. The J gene is TRBJ2-2, the V gene TRBV12-2; the tabulated D call, TRBD1, remains unverified against the DNA. TRBV12-2 is classified as a pseudogene. This CDR3 region has 15 residues. The CDR3 region is CASRPGTQNTGELFF. The CDR3 DNA follows: TGTGCAAGTCGCCCCGGGACACAGAACACCGGGGAGCTGTTTTTT.

This clone was found a few times. The chain couples TRBV11-1 to TRBJ2-7, with 9 bases identical to TRBD2. CDR1 is SGHAT, CDR2 FQDESV, per germline (reference sequence). This CDR3 region has 15 residues. The J segment lost 5 bases and the V segment lost 0 bases, leaving 5 bases of the junction unmatched. The CDR3 DNA sequence: TGTGCCAGCAGCTTAGCACGCGGGAGGGTCGACGAGCAGTACTTC. This encodes CASSLARGRVDEQYF.

This clone was seen only a few times. The chain is built from TRBV2 and TRBJ2-2; maybe TRBD1 (6 bases). The V and J ends lost 5 bases and 7 bases respectively, with 17 bases between them. The CDR3 sequence is 15 residues long. Germline CDR1 and CDR2: SNHLY and FYNNEI. The CDR3 here is CASSYPTGNRGELFF. CDR3 nucleotide sequence: TGTGCCAGCAGTTACCCAACAGGGAATCGCGGGGAGCTGTTTTTT. Variable domain in full (rest from reference TRBV2 and TRBJ2-2): EPEVTQTPSHQVTQMGQEVILRCVPISNHLYFYWYRQILGQKVEFLVSFYNNEISEKSEIFDDQFSVERPDGSNFTLKIRSTKLEDSAMYFCASSYPTGNRGELFFGEGSRLTVL.

The chain carries TRBV5-4 and TRBJ2-1; D perhaps matches TRBD1 (5 bases). From germline, CDR1 is SGHNT and CDR2 YYREEE (reference sequence). This CDR3 has 14 residues. Trimming stripped 0 bases from V and 4 bases from J, with 8 bases between. The CDR3 spells CASSLEGIYNEQFF. The CDR3 region has the DNA TGTGCCAGCAGCTTGGAGGGGATATACAATGAGCAGTTCTTC.

V usage is TRBV7-9 and J usage is TRBJ2-3; D gene uncertain. The V end lost 1 base, the J end lost 3 bases, and 8 bases lay between the germline ends. The CDR3 is 14 amino acids. CDR1 and CDR2 from the germline V gene are SEHNR and FQNEAQ (reference sequence). As DNA, the CDR3 is TGTGCCAGCAGCTTAGGAGCATCGACAGATACGCAGTATTTT. Encoded protein: CASSLGASTDTQYF.

This rearrangement joins TRBV29-1 to TRBJ1-1; D may be TRBD1 (5 bases). This CDR3 spans 12 amino acids. CDR1 SQVTM and CDR2 ANQGSEA come from the germline V gene. The V gene lost 5 bases and the J gene lost 5 bases, with 12 bases spanning the gap. This chain's CDR3 is CSVTGDWTEAFF. DNA of the CDR3: TGCAGCGTTACGGGGGATTGGACTGAAGCTTTCTTT. Variable domain in full (rest from reference TRBV29-1 and TRBJ1-1): SAVISQKPSRDICQRGTSLTIQCQVDSQVTMMFWYRQQPGQSLTLIATANQGSEATYESGFVIDKFPISRPNLTFSTLTVSNMSPEDSSIYLCSVTGDWTEAFFGQGTRLTVV.

This chain links TRBV19 with TRBJ1-6, with 9 bases matching TRBD1. V was pared by 5 bases and J by 7 bases, with 6 bases of the junction left unmatched. Germline V gene data show CDR1 as LNHDA and CDR2 as SQIVND (reference sequence). The CDR3 extends over 15 amino acids. The CDR3 bases are TGTGCCAGTAGTCCCTCCGGGACAGGGAATTCACCCCTCCACTTT. Its translation: CASSPSGTGNSPLHF.

This clone was detected a few times. The CDR3 protein is CASARTGERNYGYTF. CDR3 nucleotides: TGTGCTAGTGCCCGGACAGGGGAACGTAACTATGGCTACACCTTC. The chain combines TRBV12-5 with TRBJ1-2; 9 bases line up with TRBD1. Per the germline V gene, CDR1 is LGHNT and CDR2 is FRNRAP. CDR3 length equals 15 residues. V was pared by 7 bases and J by 1 base, with 7 bases of the junction left unmatched.

This clone occurred a few times. The chain employs TRBV30 and TRBJ2-3; a weak D match, TRBD2 (5 bases). The CDR3 covers 11 residues. The germline V gene has CDR1 GTSNPN and CDR2 SVGIG (reference sequence). V was pared by 5 bases and J by 5 bases, with 8 bases between. The CDR3 DNA follows: TGTGCCTGGGCCGAGGGAGATACGCAGTATTTT. It is translated as CAWAEGDTQYF.

This clone was seen more than once but under ten times. The V call is TRBV19, the J call TRBJ1-5, with D possibly matching TRBD1 (5 bases). V shed 7 bases and J shed 3 bases, with 10 bases lying between them. CDR3 length equals 13 residues. CDR1 LNHDA and CDR2 SQIVND come from the germline V gene (reference sequence). The CDR3 DNA follows: TGTGCCAGTACCCTACAGGACAATCAGCCCCAGCATTTT. Translation gives CASTLQDNQPQHF.

This clone was picked up a small number of times. The chain carries TRBV29-1 and TRBJ1-2, with a tentative D call TRBD1 (5 bases). The CDR3 is made up of 16 amino acids. Trimming shortened V by 3 bases and J by 2 bases, and 19 bases separated the two germline ends. Looked up from germline, CDR1 is SQVTM and CDR2 is ANQGSEA. Here the CDR3 reads CSVEARNQGANYGYTF. CDR3 sequence (DNA): TGCAGCGTTGAGGCCAGGAACCAGGGCGCAAACTATGGCTACACCTTC.

This rearrangement joins TRBV27 to TRBJ1-2; 7 nucleotides agree with TRBD1. Germline values: CDR1 MNHEY, CDR2 SMNVEV (reference sequence). CDR3 length equals 13 residues. V lost 2 bases to trimming and J lost 3 bases; unmatched junction nucleotides: 0. The CDR3 sequence: CASSLGTDYGYTF. The CDR3 DNA follows: TGTGCCAGCAGTTTAGGGACAGACTATGGCTACACCTTC.

This clone turned up a few times. The V gene is TRBV28, the J gene TRBJ1-2; D is perhaps TRBD1 (6 bases). Germline V CDR1 and CDR2: MDHEN, SYDVKM. V lost 2 bases and J lost 8, with 18 bases in between. This CDR3 spans 15 amino acids. CDR3 residues: CASSLPIRTARGYTF. DNA of the CDR3: TGTGCCAGCAGTTTACCAATAAGGACAGCGCGGGGCTACACCTTC.

This rearrangement joins TRBV30 to TRBJ2-1; TRBD1 matches 12 bases. V trimming: 1 base; J trimming: 4 bases; junction bases outside the gene matches: 14. This CDR3 contains 19 residues. Germline CDR1 reads GTSNPN; CDR2 reads SVGIG (reference sequence). The CDR3 coding sequence is TGTGCCTGGAGTGGGGGACAGGGGGCCTTCATTTCTACGTACAATGAGCAGTTCTTC. Translation: CAWSGGQGAFISTYNEQFF.

This clone was recorded a few times. Germline is not matched at one junction end, which may reflect a read error. The chain links TRBV15 to TRBJ2-7; D call uncertain. Germline assignment: CDR1 LNHNV and CDR2 YYDKDF (reference sequence). The CDR3 is 12 amino acids. The DNA for the CDR3 is TGTGCCACCAGCAGAGATAACCGAGAGCCGTACTTC. This codes for CATSRDNREPYF.

This clone was found a few times. This chain's CDR3 is CASSEPSSGNTEAFF. In nucleotides, the CDR3 is TGTGCCAGCAGTGAACCCTCGTCGGGGAACACTGAAGCTTTCTTT. The chain recombines TRBV25-1 with TRBJ1-1; D unclear. Per the germline V gene, CDR1 is MGHDK and CDR2 is SYGVNS. CDR3 length: 15 amino acids. V dropped 2 bases and J dropped 1 base, with 11 bases sitting between them. Full variable domain (rest looked up from reference TRBV25-1 and TRBJ1-1): EADIYQTPRYLVIGTGKKITLECSQTMGHDKMYWYQQDPGMELHLIHYSYGVNSTEKGDLSSESTVSRIRTEHFPLTLESARPSHTSQYLCASSEPSSGNTEAFFGQGTRLTVV.

A remark on this clone: One end of the junction is discordant with germline, which a read error may explain. CDR3: CASSLAGGGPDTQYF. The CDR3, as DNA: TGTGCCAGCAGCCTAGCGGGAGGGGGGCCAGATACGCAGTATTTT. The chain uses TRBV7-2 and TRBJ2-3; 12 bases are shared with TRBD2. This CDR3 spans 15 amino acids. The germline V gene encodes CDR1 SGHTA and CDR2 FQGNSA.

This clone showed up just a few times. Distinct nucleotide sequences in the sample also encode this CDR3. The gene calls are TRBV6-5 and TRBJ1-1; TRBD1 aligns across 7 bases. The junction had 0 bases not matched to a gene; V was cut back by 2 bases and J by 0 bases. CDR3 length: 14 amino acids. Germline values: CDR1 MNHEY, CDR2 SVGAGI. The CDR3, as DNA: TGTGCCAGCAGTTACAGGGGGCTGAACACTGAAGCTTTCTTT. This encodes CASSYRGLNTEAFF.

A few counts support this clone. The V and J genes are TRBV25-1 and TRBJ1-2; TRBD1 agrees at 7 bases. This CDR3 has 12 residues. CDR1 and CDR2 (germline): MGHDK, SYGVNS. V lost 4 bases and J lost 8; bases outside the gene matches: 4. DNA of the CDR3: TGTGCCAGCAGTGGAAGGGGGCACGGCTACACCTTC. Protein: CASSGRGHGYTF.

This chain connects TRBV9 to TRBJ2-5; possible D gene TRBD2, 6 bases. The J call could be wrong; TRBJ2-7 is a better fit for the DNA end. Germline lookup yields CDR1 SGDLS and CDR2 YYNGEE. The CDR3 has 14 amino acids. Here the CDR3 reads CASSAGGAGYEQYF. CDR3 DNA sequence: TGTGCCAGCAGCGCCGGCGGGGCGGGCTACGAGCAGTACTTC.

The rearrangement joins TRBV9 to TRBJ2-2; D might be TRBD1 (5 bases). The CDR3 extends over 18 amino acids. V lost 4 bases, J lost 0 bases, and 19 bases lay in between. Germline assignment: CDR1 SGDLS and CDR2 YYNGEE. The CDR3 loop is CASSPHAGRAPNTGELFF. The CDR3 nucleotides are TGTGCCAGCAGCCCCCATGCCGGCAGGGCCCCGAACACCGGGGAGCTGTTTTTT.

This clone was counted only a few times. The V and J genes are TRBV6-1 and TRBJ2-7; perhaps TRBD2 as D (6 bases). CDR3 size: 13 residues. Germline CDR1 is MNHNS and CDR2 is SASEGT. Trimming pared 6 bases from V and 2 bases from J, leaving 11 bases between. CDR3 DNA sequence: TGTGCCAGCAGCCTTAGGGAGGCCTACGAGCAGTACTTC. Its translation is CASSLREAYEQYF.